The entry below gives a single T cell receptor (beta chain) sequence along with its context. These data originate in a study of blood T cell repertoires in COVID-19. The table came from immunoSEQ multiplex PCR; TCRdb's copy has only in-frame clones and leaves some out. The table records over 85,000 clones, around 87% of them present only once. The sequencing input was peripheral blood. The sequence was collected from a man aged 40-50 years with acute or convalescent COVID-19.

Written as DNA, the CDR3 is TGTGCCAGCAGCCCCTCGAGGGGGAATGAGCAGTTCTTC. Amino acid sequence: CASSPSRGNEQFF. The genes are TRBV7-3 and TRBJ2-1, with D perhaps matching TRBD1 (6 bases). Trimming took 5 bases from V and 7 from J, leaving 12 bases between them. CDR1 and CDR2 (germline): SGHTA, FQGTGA. The length of the CDR3 is 13 residues.